This T cell receptor (beta chain) was recorded in a study of T-cell memory formation after mild COVID-19 (dated by TCRdb to the early 2020s). Turning to the overall study: Most TCR sequence clusters were specific to one of the two donors. The cohort was made up of two young adult volunteers, one female and one male, who were previously healthy. T-cell clones expanding and contracting after mild COVID-19 in two donors were tracked by longitudinal TCRalpha and TCRbeta repertoire sequencing. What the research found in general, with its limitations: Whether the second-wave clones peaking on day 37 were SARS-CoV-2 specific was not confirmed. The study included only a couple of mild cases, and larger cohorts that include severe cases with pre-infection samples were judged to be necessary. Contracting CD4+ clones were found mainly in CM and EM memory subsets, while CD8+ clones were enriched in EMRA. Some responding clones were found in pre-infection memory, which suggests that pre-existing cross-reactive memory T cells took part in the SARS-CoV-2 response. Balanced CD4/CD8 phenotypes were observed for clones contracting from day 15 to 85, whereas a bias towards CD4+ was observed for a second wave of clones expanding from day 15 to 37.

In regard to this clonotype: Its recognized antigen is unknown. No quality values exist for individual bases; no much larger clone is one base distant.

Ficoll-Paque density gradient centrifugation was used to isolate PBMCs. This sample was sequenced with an Illumina NovaSeq 6000. TCRalpha and TCRbeta cDNA libraries were built by 5'RACE with constant-segment primers, adding sample barcodes and unique molecular identifiers. Trizol reagent was used to extract RNA from every sample. Libraries were amplified in two PCR steps, with a second sample barcode and Illumina TruSeq adapters added in the second step. Sequencing of libraries was performed on an Illumina NovaSeq with 2 x 150 bp paired-end reads. As for the original processing: The reads were demultiplexed and collapsed into UMI-guided consensus sequences using migec v1.2.7. Using mixcr v2.1.11, UMI consensuses were aligned to TRA and TRB V and J templates and then assembled into clonotypes. A clonotype was counted as expanded or contracted only when both edgeR and NoisET called the clonotype significant, with the noise models trained on biological replicates. For edgeR calls, the thresholds were a false discovery rate-adjusted p below 0.01 and a log2 fold-change of 1. As an exploratory analysis of dynamics, max-normalized trajectories of the 1000 most abundant clonotypes were examined by PCA with hierarchical clustering. Separately sequenced CD4+ and CD8+ repertoires were used to assign the CD4 or CD8 phenotype of responding clones. The raw public reads went through TCRdb reprocessing: fastp at Q25, MiXCR clone calling, in-frame beta chains kept. Rows with a matching CDR3 protein are joined into one entry that keeps the most common DNA and genes. TCRdb's processing, not the authors', yielded these V and J calls. In this sample the table shows roughly 300,000 distinct CDR3 sequences, roughly 13% of which occur a single time. The ten largest clonotypes hold approximately 21% of the sample.

This sequence originates from a man between 18 and 29 years old who had mild COVID-19 (a few samples of this study predate the infection). The sample titles of this study are shuffled in the database, so cell type and time point are left out; the donor was told from shared clones. The sample comprised PBMCs or a T cell subset sorted from them (not recorded which).

The nucleotide sequence is given as TGTGCCACCAGGGGACTAGCGGATTCAAATGAGCAGTTCTTC. This translates into CATRGLADSNEQFF. Recombination joined TRBV5-5 with TRBJ2-1, and 11 junction bases match TRBD2. CDR1 and CDR2 are drawn from the germline V gene (reference sequence): SGHKS, YYEKEE. Measured from the cysteine to the phenylalanine, the CDR3 is 14 residues long. Only CDR3 DNA is held: 42 bases, read in frame from base 1. At the junction V is shortened by 9 bases and J by 7 bases; bases outside the gene matches: 9.